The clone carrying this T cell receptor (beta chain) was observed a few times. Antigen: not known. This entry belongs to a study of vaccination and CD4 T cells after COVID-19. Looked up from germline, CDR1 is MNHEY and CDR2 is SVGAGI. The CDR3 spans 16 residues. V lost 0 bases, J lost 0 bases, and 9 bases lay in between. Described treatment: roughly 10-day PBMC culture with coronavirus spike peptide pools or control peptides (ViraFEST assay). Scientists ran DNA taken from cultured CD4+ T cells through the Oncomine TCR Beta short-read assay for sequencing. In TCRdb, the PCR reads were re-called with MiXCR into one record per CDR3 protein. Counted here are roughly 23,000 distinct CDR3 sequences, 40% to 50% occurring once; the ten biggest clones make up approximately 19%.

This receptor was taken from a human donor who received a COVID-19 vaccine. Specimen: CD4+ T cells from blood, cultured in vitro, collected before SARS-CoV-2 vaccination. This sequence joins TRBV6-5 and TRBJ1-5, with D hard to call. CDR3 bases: TGTGCCAGCAGTTACTCGGTACATAATAGCAATCAGCCCCAGCATTTT. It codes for CASSYSVHNSNQPQHF.